This T cell receptor (beta chain) is from a study of blood T cells in healthy people across ages. Study-wide results and limits: Fewer expanded clones and more diversity marked long-lived versus aged donors. A roughly linear age-dependent decrease characterized TCR beta diversity per million T cells.

This clonotype was detected many times. Its specificity is unknown. The junction does not match germline at one end; this may be a read error. Each donor was a healthy Caucasian individual from Russia, aged about 6 to 95. Per the germline V gene, CDR1 is SGHRS and CDR2 is YFSETQ. The CDR3 runs 15 residues. For the second PCR, which ran for 7 to 11 cycles, a sample-barcoded 5' primer and a J-beta primer mix were used. TCRdb used MiXCR to reprocess the 5' RACE reads, holding one entry per CDR3 protein. The table has 660,000 or so distinct CDR3 sequences, 58% seen once. The chain joins TRBV5-1 to TRBJ2-6; D might be TRBD1 (5 bases). The sample was blood. The receptor was isolated from a man in his 60s in good health. CDR3 residues: CASSLEGAGANVLTF. CDR3 in DNA: TGTGCCAGCAGCTTGGAAGGGGCCGGGGCCAACGTCCTGACTTTC.